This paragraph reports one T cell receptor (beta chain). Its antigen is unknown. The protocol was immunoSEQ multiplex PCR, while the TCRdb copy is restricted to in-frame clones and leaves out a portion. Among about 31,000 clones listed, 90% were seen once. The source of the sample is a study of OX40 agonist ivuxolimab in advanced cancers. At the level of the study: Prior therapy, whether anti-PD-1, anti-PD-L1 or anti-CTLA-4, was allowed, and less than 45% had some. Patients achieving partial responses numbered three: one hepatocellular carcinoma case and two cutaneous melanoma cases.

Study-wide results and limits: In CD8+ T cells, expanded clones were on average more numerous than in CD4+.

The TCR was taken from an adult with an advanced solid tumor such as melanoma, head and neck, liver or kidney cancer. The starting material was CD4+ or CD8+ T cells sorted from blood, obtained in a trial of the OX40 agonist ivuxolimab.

The CDR3 DNA follows: TGTGCCAGCAGTGGCAACAAAAACATTCAGTACTTC. As protein: CASSGNKNIQYF. J is TRBJ2-4 and V is TRBV2; no clear D. The CDR3 is 12 residues long. Germline lookup yields CDR1 SNHLY and CDR2 FYNNEI. V lost 4 bases, J lost 3 bases, and 4 bases lay in between.